This T cell receptor beta chain was identified in a study of blood T cell repertoires in COVID-19. Looking at the study overall: From T cells, B-cell-depleted T cells, or PBMCs came the material, which was cDNA or gDNA.

The germline V gene has CDR1 SGHVS and CDR2 FQNEAQ. The CDR3 covers 16 residues. V lost 1 base to trimming and J lost 4 bases, with 16 bases between them. Cohort allocation depended upon clinical history that participants reported. Exposed participants encountered a COVID-19 case during the 2 weeks preceding study entry. Here immunoSEQ multiplex PCR was the method, and the copy in TCRdb shows in-frame clones only, minus some. The sample consists of about 220,000 clones, around 89% of them appearing once. V gene TRBV7-8 combines with J gene TRBJ1-2; tentatively, D is TRBD1 (5 bases). The sequenced sample was PBMCs or T cells enriched from blood (not recorded which). This TCR derives from a man between 25 and 39 years old who had been exposed to COVID-19. For the CDR3, the DNA is TGTGCCAGCAGCTTAGAGGGCAACACCGGGGGCTATGGCTACACCTTC. Its translation: CASSLEGNTGGYGYTF. The full variable domain, in which reference TRBV7-8 and TRBJ1-2 provide the parts outside the CDR3, is GAGVSQSPRYKVAKRGQDVALRCDPISGHVSLFWYQQALGQGPEFLTYFQNEAQLDKSGLPSDRFFAERPEGSVSTLKIQRTQQEDSAVYLCASSLEGNTGGYGYTFGSGTRLTVV.